These 5 T cell receptor beta chains were all obtained from the same sample, sequenced in a study of CD8 T cells in ankylosing spondylitis (TCRdb year 2017). What the research found in general, with its limitations: A TCR beta motif of seven or eight highly homologous amino acid variants appeared characteristic of blood from ankylosing spondylitis patients.

Their antigens are not known. Receptor libraries were prepared by 5' RACE. The instrument given in TCRdb is Illumina HiSeq 2500. TCRdb handled the public reads itself, with Q25 trimming in fastp and clone calling in MiXCR, and kept productive beta chains. Rows with a matching CDR3 protein are joined into one entry that keeps the most common DNA and genes. The sample table holds 700,000 to 850,000 distinct CDR3 sequences, of which approximately 12% were seen once. The ten largest make up roughly 0.51% of the sample. Sequenced sample: blood, either unsorted or a sorted T cell fraction (not recorded which). The receptors here all came from a male donor with ankylosing spondylitis.

Comments on this clonotype: One junction end does not reproduce the germline sequence, and a read error may be involved. The chain uses TRBV5-1 and TRBJ2-7; D uncertain. The CDR3 is made up of 12 amino acids. Germline assignment: CDR1 SGHRS and CDR2 YFSETQ. This CDR3 reads CASSSTGPVQDF. The CDR3 region has the DNA TGCGCCAGCAGCTCGACGGGCCCCGTCCAGGACTTC.

V usage is TRBV7-8 and J usage is TRBJ2-2; D remains unclear. V was pared by 6 bases and J by 3 bases, with 8 bases between. Germline V gives CDR1 SGHVS, CDR2 FQNEAQ. The CDR3 sequence is 13 residues long. The CDR3 region is CASRGSYTGELFF. CDR3 nucleotide sequence: TGTGCCAGCAGGGGGTCTTACACCGGGGAGCTGTTTTTT.

This clonotype occurred a few times. The V call is TRBV20-1, the J call TRBJ1-3, with D hard to call. This CDR3 has 11 residues. From germline, CDR1 is DFQATT and CDR2 SNEGSKA (reference sequence). Deletions cut 4 bases from V and 4 bases from J, with 5 bases between. CDR3 DNA: TGCAGTGCTACAGCGGGAAACACCATATATTTT. Its translation: CSATAGNTIYF.

The V gene is TRBV11-2, the J gene TRBJ2-3, with TRBD2 identical over 13 bases. Per germline, CDR1 SGHAT and CDR2 FQNNGV. V shed 2 bases, J shed 6 bases, and the junction held 17 bases outside the gene matches. The CDR3 extends over 20 amino acids. This CDR3 is CASSLRPPAGTSGVGDTQYF. The DNA for the CDR3 is TGTGCCAGCAGCTTAAGGCCCCCGGCCGGGACTAGCGGGGTAGGGGATACGCAGTATTTT.

This clonotype showed up many times. The chain couples TRBV20-1 to TRBJ2-7; TRBD2 aligns across 7 bases. Germline trimming cut 0 bases from V and 4 bases from J; bases unmatched to any gene: 9. Germline assignment: CDR1 DFQATT and CDR2 SNEGSKA (reference sequence). The CDR3 runs 15 residues. As DNA, the CDR3 is TGCAGTGCTAGAGAAAGGCGGGGGATGTCATACGAGCAGTACTTC. Its translation: CSARERRGMSYEQYF.